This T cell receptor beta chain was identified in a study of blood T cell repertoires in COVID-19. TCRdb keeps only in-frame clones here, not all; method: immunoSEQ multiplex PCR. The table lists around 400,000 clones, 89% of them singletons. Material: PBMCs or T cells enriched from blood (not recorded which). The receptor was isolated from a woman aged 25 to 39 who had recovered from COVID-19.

Here the CDR3 DNA reads TGCGCCAGCAGCTTGGGGCTAGCGGGGGGCTACAATGAGCAGTTCTTC. Its protein product is CASSLGLAGGYNEQFF. The rearrangement links TRBV5-1 to TRBJ2-1; 11 positions agree with TRBD2. Germline V gene data show CDR1 as SGHRS and CDR2 as YFSETQ. This CDR3 has 16 amino acids. V shed 0 bases and J 3 bases; nucleotides not matched to a gene: 2.